Shown below are 9 T cell receptor beta chains from a single sample sequenced in a study of long-term antiretroviral therapy in people with HIV. Run at survey level, the immunoSEQ assay was version v3.0. Method: immunoSEQ multiplex PCR; TCRdb's copy keeps in-frame clones and lacks some. The table records about 39,000 clones, around 80% of them present only once. This specimen consisted of unsorted PBMCs, obtained 0.6 years after starting antiretroviral therapy. The receptors were sampled from a man in his late teens or twenties with HIV.

The rearrangement uses TRBV29-1 and TRBJ2-1; D possibly uses TRBD1 or TRBD2 (5 bases each). Germline assignment: CDR1 SQVTM and CDR2 ANQGSEA. The CDR3 consists of 14 residues. Between the trimmed V and J ends, which lost 4 bases and 6 bases, there was a span of 16 bases. This CDR3 reads CSVAGRMWVNEQFF. Written as DNA, the CDR3 is TGCAGCGTTGCGGGACGCATGTGGGTCAATGAGCAGTTCTTC.

This rearrangement joins TRBV5-1 to TRBJ2-5, with D perhaps TRBD2 (6 bases). The CDR3 has 15 amino acids. Germline-derived CDR1 and CDR2 are SGHRS and YFSETQ. Trimming stripped 4 bases from V and 2 bases from J, with 15 bases between. The CDR3 nucleotides read TGCGCCAGCAGCCGCTGGGGGGTAATACAAGAGACCCAGTACTTC. Protein sequence: CASSRWGVIQETQYF.

V gene TRBV7-2 combines with J gene TRBJ2-7; TRBD1 is a possible D gene (5 bases). The CDR3 spans 14 residues. Per the germline V gene, CDR1 is SGHTA and CDR2 is FQGNSA. Between the trimmed V and J ends, which lost 1 base and 4 bases, there was a span of 11 bases. CDR3 sequence (DNA): TGTGCCAGCAGCTTAGTAGGGGCCGGGTACGAGCAGTACTTC. Translated, it gives CASSLVGAGYEQYF. Drawing the rest from reference TRBV7-2 and TRBJ2-7, the complete variable domain is GAGVSQSPSNKVTEKGKDVELRCDPISGHTALYWYRQSLGQGLEFLIYFQGNSAPDKSGLPSDRFSAERTGGSVSTLTIQRTQQEDSAVYLCASSLVGAGYEQYFGPGTRLTVT.

The chain combines TRBV27 with TRBJ2-6; D is uncertain. The CDR3 contains 16 residues. V gave up 5 bases and J gave up 0 bases, with 11 bases separating them. The germline V gene has CDR1 MNHEY and CDR2 SMNVEV (reference sequence). The CDR3 sequence: CASSPHRISGANVLTF. In DNA, the CDR3 is TGTGCCAGCAGTCCCCATCGGATCTCTGGGGCCAACGTCCTGACTTTC.

The chain is built from TRBV27 and TRBJ1-2, with D perhaps matching TRBD1 (5 bases). This CDR3 spans 15 amino acids. Deletions cut 0 bases from V and 8 bases from J, with 16 bases between. Germline CDR1 MNHEY, CDR2 SMNVEV (reference sequence). The CDR3 spells CASSLSPDSAGGYTF. The CDR3 region has the DNA TGTGCCAGCAGTTTATCCCCCGACAGCGCCGGGGGCTACACCTTC.

This clone showed up just a few times. The V call is TRBV27, the J call TRBJ1-3; 9 bases are shared with TRBD1. This CDR3 spans 15 amino acids. Germline lookup yields CDR1 MNHEY and CDR2 SMNVEV (reference sequence). The J segment lost 3 bases and the V segment lost 5 bases, leaving 5 bases of the junction unmatched. This CDR3 is CASSLQGAHGNTIYF. Here the CDR3 DNA reads TGTGCCAGCAGTCTACAGGGGGCGCATGGAAACACCATATATTTT.

Of note for this clone: At one of its ends the junction is not consistent with the germline gene, which may arise from a read error. The chain has TRBV30 and TRBJ2-3, with D possibly matching TRBD1 (5 bases). Germline values: CDR1 GTSNPN, CDR2 SVGIG (reference sequence). The CDR3 sequence is 11 residues long. CDR3 sequence: CAWWATGTQYF. CDR3 DNA: TGTGCCTGGTGGGCCACAGGTACGCAGTATTTT.

The gene calls are TRBV7-2 and TRBJ2-7, with D perhaps matching TRBD2 (5 bases). This CDR3 is 14 amino acids long. V lost 1 base and J lost 3, with 10 bases in between. Germline values: CDR1 SGHTA, CDR2 FQGNSA. CDR3 protein: CASSLGRGIYEQYF. The CDR3 DNA reads TGTGCCAGCAGCTTAGGACGGGGTATCTACGAGCAGTACTTC.

The chain recombines TRBV7-9 with TRBJ2-3; tentatively, D is TRBD2 (5 bases). Trimming left V 5 bases short and J 2 bases short, with 17 bases between. This CDR3 has 16 amino acids. Germline CDR1 SEHNR, CDR2 FQNEAQ (reference sequence). CDR3 bases: TGTGCCAGCAGCCCCTTCCGGGAATTATCCACAGATACGCAGTATTTT. Encoded protein: CASSPFRELSTDTQYF. Supplemented by reference TRBV7-9 and TRBJ2-3, the full variable domain reads DTGVSQNPRHKITKRGQNVTFRCDPISEHNRLYWYRQTLGQGPEFLTYFQNEAQLEKSRLLSDRFSAERPKGSFSTLEIQRTEQGDSAMYLCASSPFRELSTDTQYFGPGTRLTVL.